The 21 T cell receptor beta chains below were found in one sample sequenced in a study of control samples from healthy donors and cancer patients (TCRdb year 2020). Libraries were prepared through the immunoSEQ multiplex PCR assay. This immuneACCESS table, as held by TCRdb, lists in-frame sequences with V and J called but not all clones. Of the missing ones, under half trace to an unresolved V gene in checked studies; the others have no known cause. This sample has some 130,000 clones in its table, and about 93% of those were observed once. In total, the top ten clones hold 2% to 3% of the sample. The sequenced material came from blood. These receptors all come from a middle-aged man in good health.

The rearrangement uses TRBV19 and TRBJ1-1; 7 nucleotides match TRBD1. Germline V lookup: CDR1 LNHDA, CDR2 SQIVND (reference sequence). Trimming took 6 bases from V and 7 from J; bases not matched to a gene: 11. This CDR3 region has 14 residues. CDR3: CASSKPGGIGEAFF. CDR3 coding DNA: TGTGCCAGTAGCAAACCAGGGGGTATCGGTGAAGCTTTCTTT.

The chain employs TRBV6-5 and TRBJ2-7; 8 bases align to TRBD1. Germline V CDR1 and CDR2: MNHEY, SVGAGI. With V trimmed by 7 bases and J by 2 bases, 10 bases remained unmatched. The CDR3 runs to 15 residues. For the CDR3, the DNA is TGTGCCAGCATGCGAAGCCCGGACAGGGCCTACGAGCAGTACTTC. Its translation is CASMRSPDRAYEQYF.

The chain uses TRBV30 and TRBJ2-3; 8 bases line up with TRBD1. Germline lookup yields CDR1 GTSNPN and CDR2 SVGIG (reference sequence). V shed 0 bases, J shed 4 bases, and the junction held 0 bases outside the gene matches. The CDR3 consists of 13 residues. The DNA of the CDR3 is TGTGCCTGGAGTGTACAGGGGGCAGATACGCAGTATTTT. The encoded protein is CAWSVQGADTQYF. Filled out from reference TRBV30 and TRBJ2-3, the complete variable domain reads SQTIHQWPATLVQPVGSPLSLECTVEGTSNPNLYWYRQAAGRGLQLLFYSVGIGQISSEVPQNLSASRPQDRQFILSSKKLLLSDSGFYLCAWSVQGADTQYFGPGTRLTVL.

V and J are TRBV9 and TRBJ2-3; the match to TRBD2 covers 16 bases. The V segment lost 5 bases and the J segment 4 bases; nucleotides outside the gene matches: 7. The CDR3 totals 17 residues. CDR1 and CDR2 (germline): SGDLS, YYNGEE. The CDR3 DNA is TGTGCCAGCAGAGGGACTAGCGGGGGGGCTGGCGCAGATACGCAGTATTTT. It encodes CASRGTSGGAGADTQYF. Together with reference TRBV9 and TRBJ2-3, the CDR3 gives the full variable domain: DSGVTQTPKHLITATGQRVTLRCSPRSGDLSVYWYQQSLDQGLQFLIQYYNGEERAKGNILERFSAQQFPDLHSELNLSSLELGDSALYFCASRGTSGGAGADTQYFGPGTRLTVL.

V gene TRBV3-1 (or the pseudogene TRBV3-2) combines with J gene TRBJ2-7; D is unclear. The CDR3 runs to 14 residues. The V and J ends lost 2 bases and 1 base respectively, with 9 bases between them. Germline loops: CDR1 LGHDT, CDR2 YNNKEL (reference sequence). CDR3 in DNA: TGTGCCAGCAGCCAAAGCCGGGTATCCTACGAGCAGTACTTC. Its protein product is CASSQSRVSYEQYF.

The CDR3 DNA follows: TGTGCCAGCAGCCCACTTACAGCGGGGGGTCGCACAGATACGCAGTATTTT. Amino acid sequence: CASSPLTAGGRTDTQYF. This chain joins TRBV9 and TRBJ2-3; 9 bases line up with TRBD2. This CDR3 has 17 residues. Losses at the gene ends were 4 bases for V and 1 base for J; bases not matched to a gene: 10. The germline V gene has CDR1 SGDLS and CDR2 YYNGEE.

This chain connects TRBV6-6 to TRBJ1-1, with D maybe TRBD1 (5 bases). The CDR3 has 14 residues. Germline lookup yields CDR1 MNHNY and CDR2 SVGAGI (reference sequence). V lost 5 bases to trimming and J lost 0 bases, with 10 bases between them. CDR3 sequence: CASSNRQLNTEAFF. The CDR3 DNA is TGTGCCAGCAGTAACCGACAGTTGAACACTGAAGCTTTCTTT.

This chain links TRBV5-5 with TRBJ2-6; TRBD2 might be the D (6 bases). The CDR3 spans 15 residues. CDR1 SGHKS and CDR2 YYEKEE come from the germline V gene (reference sequence). V was shortened by 6 bases and J by 1 base, with 11 bases between the two germline ends. CDR3 in amino acids: CASTGGRSGANVLTF. Written as DNA, the CDR3 is TGTGCCAGCACAGGAGGGAGATCTGGGGCCAACGTCCTGACTTTC.

This sequence joins TRBV9 and TRBJ2-5; 11 bases are a match to TRBD2. Looked up from germline, CDR1 is SGDLS and CDR2 is YYNGEE. The CDR3 is 13 residues long. The V gene end was trimmed by 4 bases and the J gene end by 13 bases; junction bases not matched to a gene: 9. In DNA, the CDR3 is TGTGCCAGCAGCCCTAGCGGGGGGCCCCTAGTGTACTTC. This translates into CASSPSGGPLVYF.

Only one count was recorded for this clone. The chain uses TRBV4-1 and TRBJ2-5; TRBD2 aligns across 7 bases. The CDR3 totals 13 residues. Trimming cost V 8 bases and J 5 bases; bases outside gene matches: 8. From germline, CDR1 is MGHRA and CDR2 YSYEKL. DNA for the CDR3: TGCGCCAGCTCTCTAGCGGCCCCTGAGACCCAGTACTTC. It is translated as CASSLAAPETQYF.

This clone was seen only a few times. The J gene is TRBJ1-5, the V gene TRBV28; D not certain. The germline V and J ends were trimmed by 6 bases and 15 bases, with 18 bases remaining between them. In germline, CDR1 is MDHEN, CDR2 SYDVKM. CDR3 length: 12 amino acids. The CDR3 DNA is TGTGCCAGCAGCCAACAAGTGTACCTTCGGCATTTT. This gives the protein CASSQQVYLRHF.

The chain is built from TRBV13 and TRBJ1-6; D not resolved. Germline values: CDR1 PRHDT, CDR2 FYEKMQ (reference sequence). Trimming shortened V by 3 bases and J by 7 bases, and 10 bases separated the two germline ends. The CDR3 is 14 amino acids. CDR3 in DNA: TGTGCCAGCAGCTTTGAGGCTGGAAATTCACCCCTCCACTTT. Protein sequence: CASSFEAGNSPLHF.

V and J are TRBV25-1 and TRBJ2-1, with D possibly being TRBD1 or TRBD2 (5 bases each). Germline CDR1 reads MGHDK; CDR2 reads SYGVNS. Trimming took off 3 bases at V and 6 bases at J, with 18 bases between the two ends. The CDR3 contains 16 residues. In nucleotides, the CDR3 is TGTGCCAGCAGTGACCCTCCGGGACGAATATCCAATGAGCAGTTCTTC. Translation: CASSDPPGRISNEQFF.

The chain uses TRBV27 and TRBJ2-7; a possible D gene is TRBD2 (6 bases). Germline CDR1 MNHEY, CDR2 SMNVEV (reference sequence). The V and J ends lost 1 base and 4 bases respectively, with 11 bases between them. The CDR3 is made up of 14 amino acids. CDR3 DNA: TGTGCCAGCAGTTTATTCAGGGCGGGGTACGAGCAGTACTTC. Its protein is CASSLFRAGYEQYF.

Here the CDR3 DNA reads TGTGCCAGCAGTCCCCGTAGGATCGGCAATCAGCCCCAGCATTTT. Translated, it gives CASSPRRIGNQPQHF. The chain uses TRBV27 and TRBJ1-5; D ambiguous. This CDR3 comprises 15 residues. Germline assignment: CDR1 MNHEY and CDR2 SMNVEV (reference sequence). The V gene lost 5 bases and the J gene lost 2 bases, with 13 bases spanning the gap.

The genes are TRBV7-9 and TRBJ2-7, with D possibly called TRBD1 or TRBD2 (6 bases each). Per the germline V gene, CDR1 is SEHNR and CDR2 is FQNEAQ (reference sequence). The CDR3 totals 14 residues. Trimming left V 2 bases short and J 3 bases short, with 11 bases between. The CDR3 nucleotides read TGTGCCAGCAGCTTAATAGGGGGGATCTACGAGCAGTACTTC. This encodes CASSLIGGIYEQYF.

The V and J genes are TRBV3-1 (or the pseudogene TRBV3-2) and TRBJ1-3; perhaps TRBD1 as D (6 bases). The V and J ends lost 2 bases and 4 bases respectively, with 15 bases between them. Germline CDR1 LGHDT, CDR2 YNNKEL (reference sequence). The length of the CDR3 is 16 residues. DNA for the CDR3: TGTGCCAGCAGCCAAAAGATACAGGGTGGCGGAAACACCATATATTTT. Protein: CASSQKIQGGGNTIYF.

This rearrangement joins TRBV9 to TRBJ1-2, with D perhaps matching TRBD1 (6 bases). The CDR3 runs to 17 residues. Trimming left V 0 bases short and J 4 bases short, with 19 bases between. Germline-derived CDR1 and CDR2 are SGDLS and YYNGEE. CDR3 sequence (DNA): TGTGCCAGCAGCGTAGCTACGGGGCAGGGGACTTCCTATGGCTACACCTTC. Encoded protein: CASSVATGQGTSYGYTF.

The J gene is TRBJ2-6, the V gene TRBV4-2; D gene ambiguous. Germline V gives CDR1 LGHNA, CDR2 YNFKEQ. The CDR3 totals 16 residues. The germline V and J ends were trimmed by 0 bases and 0 bases, with 6 bases remaining between them. The DNA for the CDR3 is TGTGCCAGCAGCCAAGATGGGGACTCTGGGGCCAACGTCCTGACTTTC. Encoded protein: CASSQDGDSGANVLTF.

The chain combines TRBV6-1 with TRBJ2-7, with 9 bases that match TRBD1. This CDR3 comprises 15 residues. Germline V gives CDR1 MNHNS, CDR2 SASEGT. V shed 2 bases and J 2 bases; nucleotides not matched to a gene: 4. CDR3: CASSEMDRGPYEQYF. The DNA of the CDR3 is TGTGCCAGCAGTGAAATGGACAGGGGTCCCTACGAGCAGTACTTC.

The gene calls are TRBV7-9 and TRBJ1-2, with a possible D match to TRBD1 (5 bases). There are 17 residues in the CDR3. Germline lookup yields CDR1 SEHNR and CDR2 FQNEAQ (reference sequence). The V end lost 2 bases, the J end lost 1 base, and 17 bases lay between the germline ends. In DNA, the CDR3 is TGTGCCAGCAGCTTATTTAAGGGTCGGGGCGTTAACTATGGCTACACCTTC. Protein product: CASSLFKGRGVNYGYTF.